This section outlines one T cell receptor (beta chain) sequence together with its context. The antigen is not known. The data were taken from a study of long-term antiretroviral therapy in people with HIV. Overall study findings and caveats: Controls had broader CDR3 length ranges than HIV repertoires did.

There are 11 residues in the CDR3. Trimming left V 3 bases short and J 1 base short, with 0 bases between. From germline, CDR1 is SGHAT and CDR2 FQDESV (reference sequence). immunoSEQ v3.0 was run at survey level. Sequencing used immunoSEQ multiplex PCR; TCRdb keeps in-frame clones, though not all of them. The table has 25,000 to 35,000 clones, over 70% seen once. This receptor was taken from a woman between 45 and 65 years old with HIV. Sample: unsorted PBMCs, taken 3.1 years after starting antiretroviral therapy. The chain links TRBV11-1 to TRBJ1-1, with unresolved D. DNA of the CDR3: TGTGCCAGCAGCTTGAACACTGAAGCTTTCTTT. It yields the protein CASSLNTEAFF.